This passage covers 20 T cell receptor beta chains from one sample sequenced in a study of T cell repertoires in MIS-A myocarditis. The protocol was immunoSEQ multiplex PCR, while the TCRdb copy is restricted to in-frame clones and leaves out a portion. This sample yields about 10,000 clones, of which roughly 91% are seen a single time; approximately 2% belongs to the top ten. Material for sequencing was thoracic lymph node tissue obtained at autopsy. These receptor sequences come from a man between 18 and 35 years old with fulminant myocarditis from multisystem inflammatory syndrome in adults (MIS-A) after COVID-19.

This chain links TRBV19 with TRBJ1-2, with D perhaps matching TRBD1 (5 bases). Germline CDR1 and CDR2: LNHDA and SQIVND (reference sequence). V was clipped by 5 bases and J by 6 bases, with 13 bases between them. The CDR3 has 13 residues. In DNA form, the CDR3 reads TGTGCCAGTAGTGAGTCAGGGCGGCATGGCTACACCTTC. Translating gives CASSESGRHGYTF.

V and J are TRBV2 and TRBJ1-1, with D possibly TRBD1 on 5 matching bases. The ends were cut back, 4 bases at V and 2 bases at J, with 11 bases in the middle. The V gene's germline CDR1 is SNHLY and CDR2 FYNNEI. The CDR3 contains 14 residues. In DNA, the CDR3 is TGTGCCAGCAGTGTGTCGACAGCAAACACTGAAGCTTTCTTT. Amino acid sequence: CASSVSTANTEAFF.

V gene TRBV25-1 combines with J gene TRBJ1-6, with D maybe TRBD1 (5 bases). The CDR3 has 15 amino acids. Germline V lookup: CDR1 MGHDK, CDR2 SYGVNS. V was pared by 2 bases and J by 10 bases, with 15 bases between. The CDR3 bases are TGTGCCAGCAGTGAAGGCCCGGGGCAAATCTCACCCCTCCACTTT. This encodes CASSEGPGQISPLHF. The entire variable domain, with the rest obtained from reference TRBV25-1 and TRBJ1-6, is as follows: EADIYQTPRYLVIGTGKKITLECSQTMGHDKMYWYQQDPGMELHLIHYSYGVNSTEKGDLSSESTVSRIRTEHFPLTLESARPSHTSQYLCASSEGPGQISPLHFGNGTRLTVT.

This clone was counted once. The chain uses TRBV28 and TRBJ1-1; a possible D gene is TRBD1 (5 bases). From germline, CDR1 is MDHEN and CDR2 SYDVKM. V lost 2 bases and J 6 bases, leaving 13 bases between the germline ends. This CDR3 comprises 14 residues. The CDR3 coding sequence is TGTGCCAGCAGTTTAACACAGGCCGGAGCTGAAGCTTTCTTT. This codes for CASSLTQAGAEAFF.

The V call is TRBV6-5, the J call TRBJ2-7; D ambiguous. CDR3 length equals 15 residues. V lost 3 bases to trimming and J lost 2 bases, with 14 bases between them. Germline-derived CDR1 and CDR2 are MNHEY and SVGAGI. The CDR3 region is CASSYSSASAYEQYF. The DNA for the CDR3 is TGTGCCAGCAGTTATTCAAGCGCCAGCGCCTACGAGCAGTACTTC.

This clone has just a few counts. This chain uses TRBV11-2 with TRBJ1-6; 7 bases agree with TRBD1. The CDR3 sequence is 15 residues long. From germline, CDR1 is SGHAT and CDR2 FQNNGV. V trimming: 8 bases; J trimming: 4 bases; junction bases outside the gene matches: 8. CDR3 nucleotides: TGTGCCAGCTCCGGGACAGCTCTTTATAATTCACCCCTCCACTTT. Protein product: CASSGTALYNSPLHF.

CDR3 in amino acids: CATIAGAGNTIYF. The CDR3 DNA is TGTGCCACGATCGCGGGGGCTGGAAACACCATATATTTT. The chain is built from TRBV6-6 and TRBJ1-3, with D possibly matching TRBD1 (5 bases). The CDR3 sequence is 13 residues long. The germline V gene encodes CDR1 MNHNY and CDR2 SVGAGI (reference sequence). Trimming cost V 10 bases and J 2 bases, with 12 bases left between them.

The V and J genes are TRBV10-1 and TRBJ2-1, with D possibly matching TRBD1 (6 bases). This CDR3 has 19 residues. The V end lost 8 bases, the J end lost 0 bases, and 26 bases lay between the germline ends. CDR1 WNHNN and CDR2 SYGVQD come from the germline V gene (reference sequence). Written as DNA, the CDR3 is TGCGCCAGCCGTCCCCCAGATACCAGGGGTAGAAGCTCCTACAATGAGCAGTTCTTC. Protein product: CASRPPDTRGRSSYNEQFF.

V usage is TRBV6-4 and J usage is TRBJ2-3, with 13 bases matching TRBD2. Trimming cost V 6 bases and J 7 bases; bases outside gene matches: 7. The CDR3 runs to 15 residues. The germline V gene encodes CDR1 MRHNA and CDR2 SNTAGT. The CDR3 reads CASSTLAGGLYTQYF. CDR3 bases: TGTGCCAGCAGCACACTAGCGGGGGGGCTGTATACGCAGTATTTT.

This rearrangement joins TRBV9 to TRBJ1-3, with unresolved D. The CDR3 spans 15 residues. Germline assignment: CDR1 SGDLS and CDR2 YYNGEE. Trimming took off 0 bases at V and 2 bases at J, with 9 bases between the two ends. CDR3 sequence: CASSVEGRPGNTIYF. In nucleotides, the CDR3 is TGTGCCAGCAGCGTAGAGGGCAGACCTGGAAACACCATATATTTT.

This clone was seen just once. The chain carries TRBV7-3 and TRBJ2-3, with D unresolved. The length of the CDR3 is 15 residues. Germline V gene data show CDR1 as SGHTA and CDR2 as FQGTGA. Trimming cost V 1 base and J 1 base, with 9 bases left between them. CDR3 sequence: CASSLNTDGTDTQYF. The CDR3 DNA follows: TGTGCCAGCAGCTTAAACACGGATGGCACAGATACGCAGTATTTT.

V gene TRBV7-6 combines with J gene TRBJ1-4; D remains ambiguous. V was shortened by 5 bases and J by 4 bases, with 14 bases between the two germline ends. This CDR3 is built from 15 residues. CDR1 is SGHVS and CDR2 is FNYEAQ in the germline V gene. The CDR3: CASSPVLQYNEKLFF. CDR3 bases: TGTGCCAGCAGCCCAGTCCTACAGTATAATGAAAAACTGTTTTTT.

In regard to this clone: The DNA is omitted, as the CDR3 cannot be located on it reliably, and the CDR3 follows TCRdb's listing. V is TRBV7-9 and J is TRBJ2-7; the table names TRBD2, a call not compared with the DNA. Looked up from germline, CDR1 is SEHNR and CDR2 is FQNEAQ (reference sequence). The CDR3 is made up of 14 amino acids, end residues included. The CDR3 is CASSFGPGAGEQYF.

This chain joins TRBV5-6 and TRBJ2-7; 12 nucleotides match TRBD2. From germline, CDR1 is SGHDT and CDR2 YYEEEE. The trim removed 4 bases at V and 4 bases at J, leaving 3 bases unmatched. CDR3 size: 14 residues. The CDR3 nucleotides read TGTGCCAGCAGCGCGACTAGCGGGGGATACGAGCAGTACTTC. Its translation: CASSATSGGYEQYF.

J is TRBJ2-2 and V is TRBV4-2, with 7 bases identical to TRBD2. Germline CDR1 reads LGHNA; CDR2 reads YNFKEQ. CDR3 length: 15 amino acids. Trimming removed 4 bases from V and 4 bases from J; junction bases left unmatched: 6. The CDR3 is CASSRSGEGTGELFF. In DNA, the CDR3 is TGTGCCAGCAGCCGGTCGGGGGAGGGCACCGGGGAGCTGTTTTTT.

The V gene is TRBV5-6, the J gene TRBJ1-1, with D hard to call. The CDR3 consists of 14 residues. V was shortened by 3 bases and J by 3 bases, with 12 bases between the two germline ends. Germline-derived CDR1 and CDR2 are SGHDT and YYEEEE. The CDR3, as DNA: TGTGCCAGCAGCTCATACCACAGAGACACTGAAGCTTTCTTT. This encodes CASSSYHRDTEAFF.

The chain links TRBV7-9 to TRBJ1-5, with D possibly being TRBD1 (5 bases). This CDR3 region has 15 residues. V lost 5 bases to trimming and J lost 0 bases, with 11 bases between them. From germline, CDR1 is SEHNR and CDR2 FQNEAQ (reference sequence). DNA of the CDR3: TGTGCCAGCAGCCCGGGGGGGTATAGCAATCAGCCCCAGCATTTT. Translation: CASSPGGYSNQPQHF. Drawing the rest from reference TRBV7-9 and TRBJ1-5, the complete variable domain is DTGVSQNPRHKITKRGQNVTFRCDPISEHNRLYWYRQTLGQGPEFLTYFQNEAQLEKSRLLSDRFSAERPKGSFSTLEIQRTEQGDSAMYLCASSPGGYSNQPQHFGDGTRLSIL.

V gene TRBV7-3 combines with J gene TRBJ2-1; 9 positions match TRBD2. Trimming at V came to 3 bases and at J to 5 bases, leaving 5 bases not matched to a gene. The CDR3 spans 15 residues. Germline V gene lookup returns CDR1 SGHTA and CDR2 FQGTGA. The CDR3 DNA follows: TGTGCCAGCAGCTTCCTAGCGGGAAAAAACAATGAGCAGTTCTTC. Amino acids: CASSFLAGKNNEQFF.

This chain joins TRBV6-5 and TRBJ1-1; D unclear. CDR3 size: 14 residues. Trimming stripped 4 bases from V and 1 base from J, with 10 bases between. The germline CDR1 and CDR2 sequences are MNHEY and SVGAGI. As DNA, the CDR3 is TGTGCCAGCAGTTTCACCGACAAGAACACTGAAGCTTTCTTT. It codes for CASSFTDKNTEAFF.

CDR3: CASSVSGTPGAEQFF. CDR3 coding DNA: TGTGCCAGCAGCGTGTCCGGGACACCCGGGGCCGAGCAGTTCTTC. V and J are TRBV9 and TRBJ2-1; TRBD1 might be the D (6 bases). The CDR3 sequence is 15 residues long. Germline CDR1 reads SGDLS; CDR2 reads YYNGEE. The ends were cut back, 2 bases at V and 10 bases at J, with 19 bases in the middle. The whole variable domain, remainder taken from reference TRBV9 and TRBJ2-1, is DSGVTQTPKHLITATGQRVTLRCSPRSGDLSVYWYQQSLDQGLQFLIQYYNGEERAKGNILERFSAQQFPDLHSELNLSSLELGDSALYFCASSVSGTPGAEQFFGPGTRLTVL.